This is a list of T cell receptor beta chains from one sample in a study of control samples from healthy donors and cancer patients. Profiling relied on immunoSEQ multiplex PCR, and the TCRdb table lists in-frame clones only, not all of them. Among about 190,000 clones listed, roughly nine tenths were seen once. Sequencing was performed on blood. These receptor sequences come from a man aged 30 to 39 in good health. Each CDR3 is given with its conserved first and last residue. A D gene is named only where the DNA matches it firmly. A row's size may be missing; if present it is once, few, many or a size class.

.	.	TRBJ2-7	TRBV3-1/TRBV3-2	CASSQEGQGTGYEQYF	TGTGCCAGCAGCCAAGAAGGGCAGGGGACGGGCTACGAGCAGTACTTC
.	once	TRBJ2-3	TRBV2	CASSEVPGASTDTQYF	TGTGCCAGCAGTGAGGTGCCGGGGGCTAGCACAGATACGCAGTATTTT
TRBD2	once	TRBJ2-3	TRBV7-2	CASSWEGTSSLTDTQYF	TGTGCCAGCAGCTGGGAGGGGACTAGCTCCCTCACAGATACGCAGTATTTT
.	.	TRBJ1-2	TRBV27	CASSLVRDNYGYTF	TGTGCCAGCAGTTTGGTCAGGGATAACTATGGCTACACCTTC
TRBD1	.	TRBJ2-2	TRBV5-1	CASSLAGRGIIGELFF	TGCGCCAGCAGCTTGGCCGGCAGGGGGATTATCGGGGAGCTGTTTTTT
.	.	TRBJ1-5	TRBV11-2	CASSLGLNQPQHF	TGTGCCAGCAGCTTAGGGCTTAATCAGCCCCAGCATTTT
.	.	TRBJ2-7	TRBV4-1	CASSHATRPSEQYF	TGCGCCAGCAGCCACGCGACAAGGCCGAGTGAGCAGTACTTC
TRBD2	.	TRBJ2-7	TRBV6-5	CASSYAPPGRGNEQYF	TGTGCCAGCAGTTACGCGCCCCCCGGGAGGGGAAACGAGCAGTACTTC
TRBD1	few	TRBJ2-4	TRBV6-1	CASSELGGFAKNIQYF	TGTGCCAGCAGTGAACTAGGGGGCTTTGCCAAAAACATTCAGTACTTC
TRBD1	.	TRBJ2-7	TRBV19	CATATGQGAREQYF	TGTGCCACCGCTACGGGACAGGGGGCGAGAGAGCAGTACTTC
.	.	TRBJ2-5	TRBV2	CASKPQETQYF	TGTGCCAGCAAACCCCAAGAGACCCAGTACTTC